These 4 T cell receptor beta chains share one sample of origin, sequenced in a study of T-cell reconstitution after alpha-beta-depleted transplantation in children. As it was prepared, the TCRbeta library received unique molecular identifiers. From the PCR reads, TCRdb called clonotypes with MiXCR, one entry per CDR3 protein. The sample records approximately 200,000 distinct CDR3 sequences, approximately 15% being singletons. Material: PBMCs from the stem cell graft donor, obtained from the stem cell graft. These receptors were obtained from a human donor who donated a stem cell graft to a child with acute lymphoblastic leukemia.

Comment on this clonotype: One junction end disagrees with the germline gene, perhaps due to a read error. This rearrangement joins TRBV5-5 to TRBJ2-1, with D perhaps matching TRBD1 (5 bases). The germline gives CDR1 SGHKS, CDR2 YYEKEE (reference sequence). CDR3 length: 13 amino acids. CDR3 protein: CASTLQVVDDQFF. The CDR3 bases are TGTGCCAGCACCTTACAGGTGGTCGATGACCAGTTCTTC.

This clonotype was counted many times. The CDR3 loop is CSAEPGTGTDTQYF. CDR3 nucleotide sequence: TGCAGTGCTGAACCCGGGACAGGGACAGATACGCAGTATTTT. The chain carries TRBV20-1 and TRBJ2-3; 9 bases fit TRBD1. The CDR3 runs to 14 residues. Germline values: CDR1 DFQATT, CDR2 SNEGSKA (reference sequence). Trimming at V came to 5 bases and at J to 3 bases, leaving 6 bases not matched to a gene.

The sample holds many counts of this clonotype. This chain joins TRBV5-4 and TRBJ2-1, with TRBD2 identical over 8 bases. V lost 3 bases to trimming and J lost 9 bases; unmatched junction nucleotides: 14. In germline, CDR1 is SGHNT, CDR2 YYREEE (reference sequence). The CDR3 has 16 amino acids. The CDR3 nucleotides read TGTGCCAGCAGCTCCCGGGGGGGGCTCGCGAGGGCTGAGCAGTTCTTC. This sequence encodes CASSSRGGLARAEQFF.

This clonotype has at least ten counts. The J gene is TRBJ2-1, the V gene TRBV20-1; either TRBD1 or TRBD2 may fit D (5 bases each). The length of the CDR3 is 12 residues. The germline V gene encodes CDR1 DFQATT and CDR2 SNEGSKA (reference sequence). V lost 1 base, J lost 15 bases, and 16 bases lay in between. The CDR3, as DNA: TGCAGTGCTAGAGGCTCGAGGGGCGGTTGGTTCTTC. Protein: CSARGSRGGWFF.